This entry is about one TCR beta chain. This clonotype was recorded many times. Its specific antigen is unknown. There are no base qualities to consult, and no much larger clone falls within one base. The data originate from a study of blood T cells in healthy people across ages (dated by TCRdb to between 2014 and 2017). Regarding the study in general: Template switching captured roughly one uniquely barcoded TCR beta cDNA molecule per two T cells in model experiments. To track age-related changes in TCR beta repertoire diversity, the study relied on deep sequencing normalized with unique cDNA molecular identifiers. The donors were divided into four age groups: young (average around 15 years), middle-aged (over 35), aged (approximately 64) and long-lived (roughly 88). To avoid experimental bias, donors of different ages were randomly spread across the sequencing lanes. For two donors (one aged 18 to 29 and one aged 80 or older), the study analyzed two additional independent replicas of 1 million unique cDNA reads from the same blood draw. General study outcomes and caveats: Estimates of total diversity based on one million sequenced T cells were considered lower bounds and underestimates. Compared with the aged group, more naive CD4+ T cells, fewer expanded clones and increased TCR diversity were shown by the long-lived group, suggesting age selection. Because the CMV infection status of the donors was unknown, age-related changes in expanded clonotypes may potentially have been confounded. Observed TCR beta diversity per million T cells fell roughly linearly with age, and a significant reduction was already apparent by age roughly 41. Bulk unsorted PBMC profiling prevented conclusive comparison of naive and antigen-experienced compartments. A strong correlation was found between observed TCR beta diversity and the percentage of naive T cells measured by flow cytometry.

Library prep was done by 5' RACE. Sequenced on an Illumina HiSeq 2500. A second roughly 6 to 12 cycle PCR used a sample-barcoded 5' primer and a J-beta primer mix. A template-switch 5' adaptor carrying 12 random nucleotides introduced a unique molecular identifier onto each TCR beta cDNA molecule. Each sample yielded at least 3 million CDR3-containing paired-end reads. First-strand cDNA was synthesized from all RNA with the Mint cDNA synthesis kit, primed by a TRBC-specific oligonucleotide. All cDNA was treated with uracil-DNA glycosylase and then went through a first 18-cycle PCR with the universal primers M1SS and BC2_uni_R. The published analysis was carried out like this. For normalization, 1 million high-quality reads, each with a distinct molecular identifier, were randomly selected from each sample. Reads sharing molecular identifiers were discarded rather than binned into consensus sequences. MiTCR, run with a Q25 quality threshold and the strictest error-elimination algorithm, handled CDR3 identification, clonotype clustering and error correction. A nonparametric unseen species model using Euler transformation provided a lower-bound estimate of total TCR beta diversity. TCRdb itself trimmed the public reads at Q25 with fastp, ran MiXCR and retained productive beta chains. Identical CDR3 protein sequences are pooled into one entry, listed with their most common genes and DNA. In this record, the V and J calls reflect TCRdb's handling and not the investigators' own analysis. The sample includes about 900,000 distinct CDR3 sequences, with roughly 52% observed a single time. The ten largest make up roughly 13% of the sample.

Donors were about 36 systemically healthy Caucasian individuals from Russia aged 6 to 90 years. Roughly 9.5 milliliters of peripheral blood were drawn from each donor into EDTA-treated Vacutainer tubes. Ficoll-Paque density-gradient centrifugation was used to isolate PBMCs, with at least 6.5 million obtained per sample. Total RNA was extracted from PBMCs with Trizol reagent, with at least 5 micrograms obtained per sample. The percentages of naive CD45RAhigh/CD27high T cells were determined by flow cytometry on a PBMC aliquot from every donor. The germline V gene sets CDR1 to SGHDN and CDR2 to FVKESK. Counted from cysteine to phenylalanine, this CDR3 has 16 amino acids. The retained sequence is limited to the CDR3, 48 bases, with the frame set at the first base. V has 1 base trimmed and J has 5 bases trimmed; junction bases matching no gene number 10.

In this chain, TRBV14 is recombined with TRBJ2-5, with 7 middle bases fitting TRBD1. This sequence originates from a man aged 25 to 45 in good health. The sequencing sample was made of blood. The DNA is as follows: TGTGCCAGCAGCCAAGGACGACAGGGCTCGATGGAGACCCAGTACTTC. Its protein is CASSQGRQGSMETQYF.